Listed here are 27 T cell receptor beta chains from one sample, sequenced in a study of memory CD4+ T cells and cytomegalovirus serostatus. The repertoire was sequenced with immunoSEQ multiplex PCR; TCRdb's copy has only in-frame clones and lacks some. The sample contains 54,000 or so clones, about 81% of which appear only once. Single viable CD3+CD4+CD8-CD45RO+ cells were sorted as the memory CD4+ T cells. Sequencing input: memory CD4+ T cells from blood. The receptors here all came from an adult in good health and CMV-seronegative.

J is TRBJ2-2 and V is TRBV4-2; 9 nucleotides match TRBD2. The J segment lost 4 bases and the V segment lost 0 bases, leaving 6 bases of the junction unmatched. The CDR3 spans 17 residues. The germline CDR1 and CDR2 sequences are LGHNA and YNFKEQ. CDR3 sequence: CASSQDGLAGSTGELFF. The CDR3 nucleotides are TGTGCCAGCAGCCAAGATGGTCTAGCGGGGAGCACCGGGGAGCTGTTTTTT.

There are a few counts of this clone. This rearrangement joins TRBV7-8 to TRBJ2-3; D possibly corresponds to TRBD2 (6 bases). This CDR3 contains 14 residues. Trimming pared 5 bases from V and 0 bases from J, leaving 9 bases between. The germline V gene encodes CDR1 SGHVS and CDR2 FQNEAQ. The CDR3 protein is CASSLSGSTDTQYF. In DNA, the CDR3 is TGTGCCAGCAGCCTCAGCGGGAGCACAGATACGCAGTATTTT.

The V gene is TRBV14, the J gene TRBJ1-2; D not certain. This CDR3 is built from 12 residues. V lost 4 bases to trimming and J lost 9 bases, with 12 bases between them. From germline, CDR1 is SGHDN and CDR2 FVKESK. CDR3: CASSRLSGSYTF. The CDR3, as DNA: TGTGCCAGCAGCCGTCTCTCTGGAAGCTACACCTTC.

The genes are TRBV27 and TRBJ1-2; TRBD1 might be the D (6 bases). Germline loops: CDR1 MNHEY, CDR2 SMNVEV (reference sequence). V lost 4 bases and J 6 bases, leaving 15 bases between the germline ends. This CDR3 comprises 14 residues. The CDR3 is CASSSHPQGNGYTF. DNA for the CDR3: TGTGCCAGCAGTTCCCATCCACAGGGAAATGGCTACACCTTC.

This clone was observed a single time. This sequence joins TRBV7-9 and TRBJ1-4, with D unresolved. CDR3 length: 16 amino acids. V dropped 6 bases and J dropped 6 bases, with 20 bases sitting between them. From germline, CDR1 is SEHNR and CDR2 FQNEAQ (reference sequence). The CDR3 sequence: CASSPRVTLGDEKLFF. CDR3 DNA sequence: TGTGCCAGCAGTCCGAGGGTGACACTCGGGGATGAAAAACTGTTTTTT.

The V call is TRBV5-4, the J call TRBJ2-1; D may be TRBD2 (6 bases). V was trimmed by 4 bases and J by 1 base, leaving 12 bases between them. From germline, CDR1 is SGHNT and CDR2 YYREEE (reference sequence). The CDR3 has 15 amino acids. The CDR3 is CASSLVAGSYNEQFF. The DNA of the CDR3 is TGTGCCAGCAGCCTTGTGGCGGGGTCCTACAATGAGCAGTTCTTC.

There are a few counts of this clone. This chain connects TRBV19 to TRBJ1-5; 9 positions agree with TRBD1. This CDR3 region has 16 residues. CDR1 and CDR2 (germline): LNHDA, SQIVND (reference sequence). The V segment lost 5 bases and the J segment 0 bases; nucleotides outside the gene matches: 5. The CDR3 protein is CASSGQGSYSNQPQHF. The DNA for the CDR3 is TGTGCCAGTAGTGGACAGGGGAGTTATAGCAATCAGCCCCAGCATTTT.

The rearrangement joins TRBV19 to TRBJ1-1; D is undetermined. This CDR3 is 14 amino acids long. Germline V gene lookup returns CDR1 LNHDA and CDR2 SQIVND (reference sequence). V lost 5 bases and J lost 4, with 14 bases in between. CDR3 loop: CASSGPIRTTEAFF. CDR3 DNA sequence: TGTGCCAGTAGTGGACCCATTAGGACCACTGAAGCTTTCTTT.

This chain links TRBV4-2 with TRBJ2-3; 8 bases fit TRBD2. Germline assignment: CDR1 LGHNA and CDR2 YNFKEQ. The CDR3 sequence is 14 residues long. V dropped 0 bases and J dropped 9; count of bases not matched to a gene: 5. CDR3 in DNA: TGTGCCAGCAGCCAAGATTTGGGACTAGAGACGCAGTATTTT. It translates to CASSQDLGLETQYF.

CDR3 in amino acids: CAWSALAANNNEQFF. The CDR3 DNA is TGTGCCTGGAGTGCCCTAGCGGCGAATAACAATGAGCAGTTCTTC. The chain carries TRBV30 and TRBJ2-1; 7 nucleotides match TRBD2. Germline V gene data show CDR1 as GTSNPN and CDR2 as SVGIG (reference sequence). This CDR3 spans 15 amino acids. The ends lost 1 base at V and 5 bases at J; junction bases unmatched: 8.

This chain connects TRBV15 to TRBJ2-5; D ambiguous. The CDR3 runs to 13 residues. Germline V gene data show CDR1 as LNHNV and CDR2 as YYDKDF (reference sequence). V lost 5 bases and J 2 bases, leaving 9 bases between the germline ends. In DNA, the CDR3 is TGTGCCACCAGCGTGGGGTTTCAAGAGACCCAGTACTTC. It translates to CATSVGFQETQYF.

The CDR3 bases are TGTGCCAGTGGGATTTCCTACGAGCAGTACTTC. This sequence encodes CASGISYEQYF. The V and J genes are TRBV7-2 and TRBJ2-7; D not resolved. Germline loops: CDR1 SGHTA, CDR2 FQGNSA. Deletions cut 9 bases from V and 1 base from J, with 7 bases between. This CDR3 comprises 11 residues.

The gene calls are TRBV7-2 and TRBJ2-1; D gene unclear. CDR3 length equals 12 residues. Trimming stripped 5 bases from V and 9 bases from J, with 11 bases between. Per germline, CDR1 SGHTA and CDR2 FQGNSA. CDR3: CASSPRLGEQFF. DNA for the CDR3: TGTGCCAGCAGCCCCAGGCTGGGTGAGCAGTTCTTC. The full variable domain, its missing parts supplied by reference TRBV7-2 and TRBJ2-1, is GAGVSQSPSNKVTEKGKDVELRCDPISGHTALYWYRQSLGQGLEFLIYFQGNSAPDKSGLPSDRFSAERTGGSVSTLTIQRTQQEDSAVYLCASSPRLGEQFFGPGTRLTVL.

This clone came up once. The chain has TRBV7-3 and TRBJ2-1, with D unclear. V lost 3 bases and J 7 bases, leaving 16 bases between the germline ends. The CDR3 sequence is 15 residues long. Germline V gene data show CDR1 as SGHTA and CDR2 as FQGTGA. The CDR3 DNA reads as TGTGCCAGCAGCTTCCAAAGGGCCTCAAGGAATGAGCAGTTCTTC. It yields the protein CASSFQRASRNEQFF.

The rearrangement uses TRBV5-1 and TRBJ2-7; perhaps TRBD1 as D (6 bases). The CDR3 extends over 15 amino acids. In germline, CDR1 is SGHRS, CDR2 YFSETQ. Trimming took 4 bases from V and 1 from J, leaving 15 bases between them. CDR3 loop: CASSTGQPGSYEQYF. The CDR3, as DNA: TGCGCCAGCAGCACCGGACAGCCGGGGTCCTACGAGCAGTACTTC.

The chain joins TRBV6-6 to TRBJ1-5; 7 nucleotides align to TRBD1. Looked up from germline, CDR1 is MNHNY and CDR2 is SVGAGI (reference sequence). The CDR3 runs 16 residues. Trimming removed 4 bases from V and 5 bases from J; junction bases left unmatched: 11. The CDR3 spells CASSSPGQQQHQPQHF. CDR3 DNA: TGTGCCAGCAGTTCCCCGGGACAGCAACAACATCAGCCCCAGCATTTT.

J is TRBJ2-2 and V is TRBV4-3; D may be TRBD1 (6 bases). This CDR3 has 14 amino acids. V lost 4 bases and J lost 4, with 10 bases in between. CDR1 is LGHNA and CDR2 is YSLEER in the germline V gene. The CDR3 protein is CASSLLGATGELFF. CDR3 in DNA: TGCGCCAGCAGCCTTCTGGGGGCCACCGGGGAGCTGTTTTTT.

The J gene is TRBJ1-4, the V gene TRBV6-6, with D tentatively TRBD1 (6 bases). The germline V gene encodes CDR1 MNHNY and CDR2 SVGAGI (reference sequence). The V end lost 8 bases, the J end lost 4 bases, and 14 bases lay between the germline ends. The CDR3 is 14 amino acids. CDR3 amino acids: CASCMGTSNEKLFF. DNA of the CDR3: TGTGCCAGCTGCATGGGGACAAGTAATGAAAAACTGTTTTTT.

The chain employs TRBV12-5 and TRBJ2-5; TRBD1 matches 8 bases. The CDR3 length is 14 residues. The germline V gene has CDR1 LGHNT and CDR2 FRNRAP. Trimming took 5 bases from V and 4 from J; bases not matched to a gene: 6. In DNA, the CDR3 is TGTGCTAGTGGTATCGGCAGGGGGCGAGAGACCCAGTACTTC. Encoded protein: CASGIGRGRETQYF.

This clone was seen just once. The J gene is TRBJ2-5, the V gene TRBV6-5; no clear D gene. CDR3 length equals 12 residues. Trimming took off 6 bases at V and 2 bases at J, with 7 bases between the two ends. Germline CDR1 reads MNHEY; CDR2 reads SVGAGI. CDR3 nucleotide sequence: TGTGCCAGCAGAACTTTACAAGAGACCCAGTACTTC. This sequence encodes CASRTLQETQYF.

As DNA, the CDR3 is TGTGCCAGCAGCCGGGACTTCCCTTCCTACGAGCAGTACTTC. Protein product: CASSRDFPSYEQYF. The genes are TRBV2 and TRBJ2-7, with TRBD2 as a possible D gene (6 bases). Germline lookup yields CDR1 SNHLY and CDR2 FYNNEI. The CDR3 sequence is 14 residues long. Trimming removed 6 bases at V and 1 base at J, with 13 bases between.

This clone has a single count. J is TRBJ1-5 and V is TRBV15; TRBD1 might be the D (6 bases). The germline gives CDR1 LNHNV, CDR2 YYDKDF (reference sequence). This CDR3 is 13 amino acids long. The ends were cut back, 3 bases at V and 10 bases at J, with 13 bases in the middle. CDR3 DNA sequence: TGTGCCACCAGCAGCTACAGGGAGTCCCCCCAGCATTTT. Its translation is CATSSYRESPQHF.

The CDR3 sequence: CASSLAAENTEAFF. For the CDR3, the DNA is TGTGCCAGCAGCTTAGCGGCAGAGAACACTGAAGCTTTCTTT. The chain is built from TRBV11-2 and TRBJ1-1; no definite D call. Trimming shortened V by 1 base and J by 1 base, and 7 bases separated the two germline ends. Germline CDR1 SGHAT, CDR2 FQNNGV. The CDR3 length is 14 residues.

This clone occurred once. CDR3 region: CASTVDSVSNYGYTF. DNA of the CDR3: TGCGCCAGTACGGTGGATAGCGTATCTAACTATGGCTACACCTTC. J is TRBJ1-2 and V is TRBV5-1; D uncertain. Between the trimmed V and J ends, which lost 8 bases and 0 bases, there was a span of 17 bases. The CDR3 sequence is 15 residues long. Looked up from germline, CDR1 is SGHRS and CDR2 is YFSETQ.

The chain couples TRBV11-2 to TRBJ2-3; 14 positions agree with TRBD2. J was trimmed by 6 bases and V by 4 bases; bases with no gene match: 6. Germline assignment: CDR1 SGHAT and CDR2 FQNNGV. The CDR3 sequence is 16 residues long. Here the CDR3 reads CASSSRLAGGADTQYF. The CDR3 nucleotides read TGTGCCAGCAGCTCCCGACTAGCGGGAGGGGCGGATACGCAGTATTTT.

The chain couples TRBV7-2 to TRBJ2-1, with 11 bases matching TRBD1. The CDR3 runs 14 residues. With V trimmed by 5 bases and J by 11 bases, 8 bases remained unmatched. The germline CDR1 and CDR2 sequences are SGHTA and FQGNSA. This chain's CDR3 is CASSLGQGARKQFF. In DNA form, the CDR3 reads TGTGCCAGCAGCCTCGGACAGGGGGCTCGCAAGCAGTTCTTC.

The CDR3 DNA reads as TGTGCCAGCAGTCTCGGCACAGGGGGCGTGGGTGGCTACACCTTC. Amino acids: CASSLGTGGVGGYTF. V and J are TRBV25-1 and TRBJ1-2; 9 bases fit TRBD1. The V gene's germline CDR1 is MGHDK and CDR2 SYGVNS. Losses at the gene ends were 5 bases for V and 7 bases for J; bases not matched to a gene: 11. The CDR3 runs 15 residues.